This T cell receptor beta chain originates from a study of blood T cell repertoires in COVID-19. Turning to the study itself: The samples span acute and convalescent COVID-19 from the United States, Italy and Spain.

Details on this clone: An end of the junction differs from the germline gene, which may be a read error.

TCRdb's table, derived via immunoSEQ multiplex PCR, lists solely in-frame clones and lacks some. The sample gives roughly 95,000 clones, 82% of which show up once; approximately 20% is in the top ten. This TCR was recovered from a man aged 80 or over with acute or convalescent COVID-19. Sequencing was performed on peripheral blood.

The CDR3: CASSPGSGHKHF. The CDR3 coding sequence is TGTGCCAGCAGCCCGGGATCGGGACATAAACACTTC. The rearrangement joins TRBV14 to TRBJ2-7, with TRBD1 as a possible D gene (6 bases). Looked up from germline, CDR1 is SGHDN and CDR2 is FVKESK. The CDR3 loop spans 12 amino acids.